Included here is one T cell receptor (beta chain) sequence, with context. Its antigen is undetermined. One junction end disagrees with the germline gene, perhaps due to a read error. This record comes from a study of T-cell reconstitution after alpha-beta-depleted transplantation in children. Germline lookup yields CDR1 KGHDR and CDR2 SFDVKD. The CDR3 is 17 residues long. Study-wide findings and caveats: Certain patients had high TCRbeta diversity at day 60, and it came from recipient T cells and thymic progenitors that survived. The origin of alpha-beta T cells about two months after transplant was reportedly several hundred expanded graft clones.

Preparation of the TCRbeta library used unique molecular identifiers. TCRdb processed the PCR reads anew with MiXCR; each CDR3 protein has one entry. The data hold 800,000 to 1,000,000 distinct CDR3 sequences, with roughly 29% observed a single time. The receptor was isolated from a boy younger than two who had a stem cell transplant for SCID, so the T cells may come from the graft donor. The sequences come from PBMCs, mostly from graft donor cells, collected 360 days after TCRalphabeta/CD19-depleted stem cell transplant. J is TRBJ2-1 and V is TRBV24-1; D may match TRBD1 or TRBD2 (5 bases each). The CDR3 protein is CATGDSSGPPSYNEQFF. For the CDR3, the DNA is TGTGCCACCGGTGATTCGTCGGGGCCACCCTCCTACAATGAGCAGTTCTTC.